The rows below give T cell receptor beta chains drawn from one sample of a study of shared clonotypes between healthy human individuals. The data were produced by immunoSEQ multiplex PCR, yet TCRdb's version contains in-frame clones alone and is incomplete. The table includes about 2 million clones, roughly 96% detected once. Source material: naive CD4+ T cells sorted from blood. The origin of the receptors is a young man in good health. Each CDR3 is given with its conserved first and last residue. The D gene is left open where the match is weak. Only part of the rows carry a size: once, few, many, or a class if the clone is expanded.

TGTGCCAGCAGGGACAGCGCGGGTTATGGCTACACCTTC,CASRDSAGYGYTF,NA,13,NA,TRBJ1-2,TRBV2
TGTGCCTGGAGTGTACAAACTGGGGGGACTGAAGCTTTCTTT,CAWSVQTGGTEAFF,NA,14,NA,TRBJ1-1,TRBV30
TGTGCCAGCAGCCCGGGGAGGGTGGATATCAATGAAAAACTGTTTTTT,CASSPGRVDINEKLFF,NA,16,NA,TRBJ1-4,TRBV5-4
TGTGCCAGCAGTGAAAATGGGGGGACAGGGTTCTATGGCTACACCTTC,CASSENGGTGFYGYTF,NA,16,TRBD1,TRBJ1-2,TRBV2
TGTGCCAGCAGTGTGGAAGGACTAGCGATCACAGATACGCAGTATTTT,CASSVEGLAITDTQYF,NA,16,TRBD2,TRBJ2-3,TRBV2
TGCGCCAGCAGCTTGGTAACGGGGTCCTACAATGAGCAGTTCTTC,CASSLVTGSYNEQFF,NA,15,NA,TRBJ2-1,TRBV5-1
TGTGCCAGCAGCTTAAATAGCCAGGGAGGCACCGGGGAGCTGTTTTTT,CASSLNSQGGTGELFF,NA,16,NA,TRBJ2-2,TRBV7-3
TGTGCCAGCTCACCCGAACAGGGTAATGAGCAGTTCTTC,CASSPEQGNEQFF,NA,13,NA,TRBJ2-1,TRBV18
TGTGCCAGCAGCATAGTGCGCTCCTACGAGCAGTACTTC,CASSIVRSYEQYF,NA,13,NA,TRBJ2-7,TRBV21-1
TGTGCCAGCAGCCCACGGGGGGCCCGCACAGATACGCAGTATTTT,CASSPRGARTDTQYF,NA,15,NA,TRBJ2-3,TRBV11-2
TGTGCCAGCAGCTATCCGGGCCAAAAGGGGGCTTTCTTT,CASSYPGQKGAFF,NA,13,NA,TRBJ1-1,TRBV11-2
TGTGCCAGTAGTCCCACCGGACGAGACACAGATACGCAGTATTTT,CASSPTGRDTDTQYF,once,15,NA,TRBJ2-3,TRBV19
TGCGCCACCTCCTGGGACATAAATCAGCCCCAGCATTTT,CATSWDINQPQHF,NA,13,NA,TRBJ1-5,TRBV10-2
TGCGCCAGCAGCTTGCCGCGGGGGGGCACAGATACGCAGTATTTT,CASSLPRGGTDTQYF,NA,15,TRBD2,TRBJ2-3,TRBV5-1
TGTGCCAGCAGCTTAGTGGCAGATACGCAGTATTTT,CASSLVADTQYF,few,12,NA,TRBJ2-3,TRBV7-9
TGCGCCAGCAGCAAGGAAACAGATACGCAGTATTTT,CASSKETDTQYF,NA,12,NA,TRBJ2-3,TRBV5-1
TGTGCCAGCAGCAATCTAGCGGGAGTTACCTGGACCGGGGAGCTGTTTTTT,CASSNLAGVTWTGELFF,NA,17,TRBD2,TRBJ2-2,TRBV11-2
TGTGCCTGGAGGCGGACAGGGGGCAACTACGAGCAGTACTTC,CAWRRTGGNYEQYF,once,14,TRBD1,TRBJ2-7,TRBV30
TGTGCCAGTAGTATTGGGAGGGTATGGACCGGGGAGCTGTTTTTT,CASSIGRVWTGELFF,NA,15,TRBD2,TRBJ2-2,TRBV19
TGTGCCAGCGGCAGGGGGGGCTCTGGGGCCAACGTCCTGACTTTC,CASGRGGSGANVLTF,NA,15,NA,TRBJ2-6,TRBV27
TGTGCCAGCAGCTTAGGACTAGGTTCACGCAAAGAGACCCAGTACTTC,CASSLGLGSRKETQYF,NA,16,NA,TRBJ2-5,TRBV11-2
TGCGCCAGCAGTGGGTTAGGGAGAGGCGAAAAACTGTTTTTT,CASSGLGRGEKLFF,NA,14,NA,TRBJ1-4,TRBV10-2
TGCGCCAGCAGCCCCCCAGGGGGTTCTTATGGCTACACCTTC,CASSPPGGSYGYTF,NA,14,TRBD1,TRBJ1-2,TRBV5-1
TGCGCCAGCAGCTTGACGGGAACAACCCACAATGAGCAGTTCTTC,CASSLTGTTHNEQFF,NA,15,NA,TRBJ2-1,TRBV5-1
TGTGCCAGCAGCCCCAGACTAGGGTTCACAGATACGCAGTATTTT,CASSPRLGFTDTQYF,NA,15,NA,TRBJ2-3,TRBV7-2
TGTGCCAGCAGCTTATCAGGAACAAACACTGAAGCTTTCTTT,CASSLSGTNTEAFF,NA,14,NA,TRBJ1-1,TRBV7-2
TGTGCCAGCAGCCGCGGGACTCTAACTAGCGGGAGGGCCTCCGAGCAGTACTTC,CASSRGTLTSGRASEQYF,NA,18,TRBD2,TRBJ2-7,TRBV5-4